This TCR beta chain was documented in a study of blood T cells in healthy people across ages. This clonotype turned up a few times. Its antigen is still unknown. Combining a sample-barcoded 5' primer with a J-beta primer mix, a second PCR ran for roughly 7 to 12 cycles. MiXCR, applied by TCRdb to the 5' RACE reads, yields one record per CDR3 protein. The sample consists of over 1,300,000 distinct CDR3 sequences, roughly 59% of them appearing once. Overall study findings and caveats: Because donor CMV status was unknown, expanded clonotype changes were possibly confounded. In long-lived donors, naive CD4+ cell counts and diversity exceeded those of aged donors.

Isolated per sample were at least 7 million PBMCs. The specimen sequenced was blood. The receptor comes from a young man in good health.

CDR3 region: CAISSGAGGSNEQFF. The CDR3 coding sequence is TGTGCCATCAGTAGCGGAGCGGGGGGTTCGAATGAGCAGTTCTTC. The J gene is TRBJ2-1, the V gene TRBV10-3; 9 bases line up with TRBD2. The V segment lost 5 bases and the J segment 7 bases; nucleotides outside the gene matches: 9. The CDR3 length is 15 residues. Germline loops: CDR1 ENHRY, CDR2 SYGVKD.